These T cell receptor beta chains were read from a single sample in a study of post-analysis software for immune sequencing data. Via MiXCR, TCRdb re-called the PCR reads, giving one row per CDR3 protein. Here the sample spans some 700,000 distinct CDR3 sequences, about 60% being singletons. Material: blood. These receptors originate from a girl aged 2-10 years with multiple sclerosis. The CDR3 runs from the conserved cysteine through the conserved F or W. A D gene is named only where the DNA matches it firmly. Clone size is shown for a subset of rows, as once, few, many or a class of expanded clone.

TRBJ1-1	.	TRBV14	.	CASSPRSGNTEAFF	TGTGCCAGCAGCCCCAGATCAGGGAACACTGAAGCTTTCTTT
TRBJ2-3	.	TRBV20-1	.	CRTQRGTDTQYF	TGCAGGACACAAAGGGGCACAGATACGCAGTATTTT
TRBJ2-7	.	TRBV11-2	.	CASSLLEADYEQYF	TGTGCCAGCAGCTTACTGGAGGCGGACTACGAGCAGTACTTC
TRBJ2-6	.	TRBV20-1	once	CSARDQRSGANVLTF	TGCAGTGCTAGAGATCAACGCTCTGGGGCCAACGTCCTGACTTTC
TRBJ1-2	TRBD1	TRBV6-5	.	CASSYAGQGAQGYTF	TGTGCCAGCAGTTATGCGGGACAGGGGGCGCAGGGCTACACCTTC
TRBJ1-2	TRBD1	TRBV6-5	.	CASSSLRTGRDYGYTF	TGTGCCAGCAGTTCCCTAAGGACAGGGAGGGACTATGGCTACACCTTC
TRBJ2-1	.	TRBV15	.	CATSRDRATPVRGNEQFF	TGTGCCACCAGCAGAGATAGGGCCACCCCGGTGCGGGGCAATGAGCAGTTCTTC
TRBJ2-3	.	TRBV20-1	.	CSAQGHSQPSDTQYF	TGCAGTGCTCAGGGGCACTCACAACCTTCAGATACGCAGTATTTT
TRBJ2-1	.	TRBV6-4	.	CASSEWDSSSYNEQFF	TGTGCCAGCAGTGAATGGGACTCCAGCTCCTACAATGAGCAGTTCTTC
TRBJ1-1	TRBD1	TRBV2	.	CASSGDRGTEAFF	TGTGCCAGCAGTGGGGACAGGGGAACTGAAGCTTTCTTT
TRBJ2-6	.	TRBV20-1	.	CSARARGVSGANVLTF	TGCAGTGCTAGAGCTAGGGGAGTATCTGGGGCCAACGTCCTGACTTTC
TRBJ2-7	TRBD1	TRBV29-1	.	CSVKRQGERYEQYF	TGCAGCGTTAAACGACAGGGCGAACGCTACGAGCAGTACTTC
TRBJ2-4	TRBD2	TRBV12-5	once	CASGPGLDTNIQYF	TGTGCTAGTGGTCCTGGACTAGATACAAACATTCAGTACTTC
TRBJ1-2	.	TRBV10-3	.	CAISIKQEVYGYTF	TGTGCCATCAGCATAAAACAGGAAGTCTATGGCTACACCTTC
TRBJ2-5	TRBD1	TRBV18	few	CASSPPTGLRETQYF	TGTGCCAGCTCACCACCGACAGGGCTACGAGAGACCCAGTACTTC
TRBJ2-1	.	TRBV24-1	.	CATSDQQGRTYNEQFF	TGTGCCACCAGTGACCAACAGGGCAGGACCTACAATGAGCAGTTCTTC
TRBJ2-5	TRBD2	TRBV5-1	few	CASSLWSGSREQYF	TGCGCCAGCAGCTTGTGGAGCGGGAGTAGGGAGCAGTACTTC
TRBJ2-1	.	TRBV4-2	.	CAGSQGSGVDEQFF	TGTGCCGGCAGCCAAGGTAGCGGCGTAGATGAGCAGTTCTTC
TRBJ1-5	.	TRBV4-2	.	CASSQEGVKNQPQHF	TGTGCCAGCAGCCAAGAGGGGGTGAAGAATCAGCCCCAGCATTTT
TRBJ2-1	.	TRBV18	.	CASSPLLEDEQFF	TGTGCCAGCTCACCCTTGCTTGAGGATGAGCAGTTCTTC
TRBJ2-7	.	TRBV20-1	.	CSAILEEDLEQYF	TGCAGTGCCATCCTGGAGGAAGACCTGGAGCAGTACTTC
TRBJ2-1	.	TRBV5-1	.	CASTLPDGTINNEQFF	TGCGCCAGCACCTTGCCCGACGGGACCATTAACAATGAGCAGTTCTTC
TRBJ2-3	TRBD2	TRBV7-2	.	CASSFPSGYSTDTQYF	TGTGCCAGCAGCTTCCCTAGCGGGTACAGCACAGATACGCAGTATTTT
TRBJ1-5	.	TRBV9	.	CASSVDHSQPQHF	TGTGCCAGCAGCGTAGATCATAGTCAGCCCCAGCATTTT
TRBJ1-2	.	TRBV19	.	CASSALGRRLGYTF	TGTGCCAGTAGTGCGCTGGGACGGCGTCTAGGCTACACCTTC
TRBJ1-2	.	TRBV5-6	.	CASSPGGAGGYTF	TGTGCCAGCAGCCCCGGTGGGGCGGGCGGCTACACCTTC
TRBJ2-1	TRBD2	TRBV4-2	once	CASSRGRGEFF	TGTGCCAGCAGCCGGGGGCGGGGGGAGTTCTTC
TRBJ1-2	TRBD1	TRBV27	once	CASRNFFGQGSGYTF	TGTGCCAGCAGAAACTTTTTTGGACAGGGGTCTGGCTACACCTTC
TRBJ2-7	.	TRBV18	few	CASSPRGDEQYF	TGTGCCAGCTCACCTAGGGGAGACGAGCAGTACTTC
TRBJ2-5	TRBD2	TRBV15	few	CATSSSGGETQYF	TGTGCCACCAGCAGCAGCGGGGGGGAGACCCAGTACTTC
TRBJ2-3	TRBD1	TRBV6-1	.	CAGRQGFGTDTQYF	TGTGCCGGCCGACAGGGCTTCGGCACAGATACGCAGTATTTT
TRBJ1-2	TRBD1	TRBV28	.	CASSLSTGSYGYTF	TGTGCCAGCAGTTTATCGACAGGGTCGTATGGCTACACCTTC
TRBJ2-6	.	TRBV12-3/TRBV12-4	.	CASTRSGANVLTF	TGTGCCAGCACCCGCTCTGGGGCCAACGTCCTGACTTTC
TRBJ2-1	.	TRBV24-1	.	CATRSASDNEQFF	TGTGCCACCAGGTCGGCTAGCGACAATGAGCAGTTCTTC
TRBJ2-3	TRBD2	TRBV27	.	CASSLRGGGADTQYF	TGTGCCAGCAGTCTCCGCGGCGGGGGGGCAGATACGCAGTATTTT
TRBJ1-2	.	TRBV20-1	once	CSAREMGYGYTF	TGCAGTGCTAGAGAGATGGGATATGGCTACACCTTC
TRBJ2-7	TRBD1	TRBV28	.	CASTSYSGQGSYEQYF	TGTGCCAGCACCTCCTATTCGGGACAGGGCTCCTACGAGCAGTACTTC
TRBJ2-3	TRBD1	TRBV20-1	few	CSARRQGKVTDTQYF	TGCAGTGCCCGTCGACAGGGGAAGGTCACAGATACGCAGTATTTT
TRBJ2-2	TRBD2	TRBV5-1	.	CASSRTSGLNTGELFF	TGCGCCAGCAGCCGGACTAGCGGGCTCAACACCGGGGAGCTGTTTTTT
TRBJ2-5	.	TRBV5-1	few	CASRPLKDSQETQYF	TGCGCCAGCAGACCTTTGAAGGACAGCCAAGAGACCCAGTACTTC
TRBJ1-1	.	TRBV7-8	.	CASSLAVVVNTEAFF	TGTGCCAGCAGCTTAGCGGTGGTTGTGAACACTGAAGCTTTCTTT
TRBJ2-5	.	TRBV7-2	.	CASSHGQETQYF	TGTGCCAGCAGCCACGGGCAAGAGACCCAGTACTTC
TRBJ1-1	.	TRBV11-1	.	CASSFGEESTEAFF	TGTGCCAGCAGCTTTGGGGAGGAGTCCACTGAAGCTTTCTTT
TRBJ1-5	.	TRBV2	once	CASSELGGNSNQPQHF	TGTGCCAGCAGTGAATTAGGGGGAAATAGCAATCAGCCCCAGCATTTT
TRBJ1-1	TRBD1	TRBV5-5	.	CASSRTGGVANTEAFF	TGTGCCAGCAGCCGAACAGGGGGCGTTGCGAACACTGAAGCTTTCTTT
TRBJ2-1	.	TRBV6-2/TRBV6-3	.	CASSYEGRGADGQFF	TGTGCCAGCAGTTACGAGGGCAGGGGAGCGGATGGGCAGTTCTTC
TRBJ2-1	.	TRBV24-1	.	CATSDDWNEQFF	TGTGCCACCAGTGATGATTGGAATGAGCAGTTCTTC